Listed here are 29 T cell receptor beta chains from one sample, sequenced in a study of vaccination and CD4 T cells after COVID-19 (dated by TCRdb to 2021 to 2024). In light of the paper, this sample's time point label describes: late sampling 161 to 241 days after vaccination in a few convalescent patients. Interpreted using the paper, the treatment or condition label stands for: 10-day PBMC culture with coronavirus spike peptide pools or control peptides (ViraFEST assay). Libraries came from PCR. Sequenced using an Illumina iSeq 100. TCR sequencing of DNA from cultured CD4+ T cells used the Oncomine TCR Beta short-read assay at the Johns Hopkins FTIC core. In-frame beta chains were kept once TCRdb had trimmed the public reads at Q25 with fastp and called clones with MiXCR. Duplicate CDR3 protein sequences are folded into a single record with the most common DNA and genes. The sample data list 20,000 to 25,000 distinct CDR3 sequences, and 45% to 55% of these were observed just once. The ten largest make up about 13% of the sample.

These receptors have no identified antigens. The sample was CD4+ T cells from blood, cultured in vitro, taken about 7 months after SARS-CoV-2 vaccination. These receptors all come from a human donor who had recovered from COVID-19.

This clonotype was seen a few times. The CDR3 loop reads CSANPGQGPYEQYF. The CDR3 DNA follows: TGCAGTGCAAACCCCGGACAGGGGCCCTACGAGCAGTACTTC. The chain couples TRBV20-1 to TRBJ2-7; 9 positions agree with TRBD1. Germline CDR1 and CDR2: DFQATT and SNEGSKA (reference sequence). V shed 6 bases and J 2 bases; nucleotides not matched to a gene: 8. The CDR3 spans 14 residues.

The CDR3 coding sequence is TGCGCCAGCAGCCAGACAGGGGTTTTGCATCAGCCCCAGCATTTT. Protein: CASSQTGVLHQPQHF. The chain uses TRBV4-1 and TRBJ1-5, with TRBD1 matching over 8 bases. Trimming took 3 bases from V and 5 from J; bases not matched to a gene: 6. Germline CDR1 and CDR2: MGHRA and YSYEKL. The CDR3 spans 15 residues.

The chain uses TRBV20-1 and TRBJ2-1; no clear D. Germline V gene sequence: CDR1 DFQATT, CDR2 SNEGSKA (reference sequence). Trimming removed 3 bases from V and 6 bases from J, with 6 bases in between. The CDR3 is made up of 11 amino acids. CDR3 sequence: CSASTPNEQFF. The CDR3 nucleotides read TGCAGTGCTAGTACTCCCAATGAGCAGTTCTTC.

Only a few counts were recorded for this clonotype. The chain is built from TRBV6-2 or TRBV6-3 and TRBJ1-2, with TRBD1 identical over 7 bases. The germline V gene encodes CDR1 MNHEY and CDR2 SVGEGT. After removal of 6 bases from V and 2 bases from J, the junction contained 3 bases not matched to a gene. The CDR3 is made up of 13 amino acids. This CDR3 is CASRKTGNYGYTF. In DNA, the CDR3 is TGTGCCAGCAGAAAGACAGGGAACTATGGCTACACCTTC.

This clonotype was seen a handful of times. The CDR3 protein is CASSLRGTNTGELFF. CDR3 nucleotides: TGTGCCAGCAGCTTAAGGGGGACCAACACCGGGGAGCTGTTTTTT. The chain couples TRBV7-6 to TRBJ2-2, with D maybe TRBD1 (6 bases). V was clipped by 2 bases and J by 2 bases, with 9 bases between them. Germline CDR1 reads SGHVS; CDR2 reads FNYEAQ. The CDR3 totals 15 residues. Full variable domain (missing parts from reference TRBV7-6 and TRBJ2-2): GAGVSQSPRYKVTKRGQDVALRCDPISGHVSLYWYRQALGQGPEFLTYFNYEAQQDKSGLPNDRFSAERPEGSISTLTIQRTEQRDSAMYRCASSLRGTNTGELFFGEGSRLTVL.

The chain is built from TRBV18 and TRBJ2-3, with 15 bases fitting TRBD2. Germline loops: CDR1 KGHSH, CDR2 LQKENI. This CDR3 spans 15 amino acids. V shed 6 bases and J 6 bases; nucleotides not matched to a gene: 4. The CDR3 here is CASSPGLAGGDTQYF. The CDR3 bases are TGTGCCAGCTCGCCGGGACTAGCGGGGGGCGATACGCAGTATTTT. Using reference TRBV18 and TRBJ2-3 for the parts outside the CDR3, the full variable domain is NAGVMQNPRHLVRRRGQEARLRCSPMKGHSHVYWYRQLPEEGLKFMVYLQKENIIDESGMPKERFSAEFPKEGPSILRIQQVVRGDSAAYFCASSPGLAGGDTQYFGPGTRLTVL.

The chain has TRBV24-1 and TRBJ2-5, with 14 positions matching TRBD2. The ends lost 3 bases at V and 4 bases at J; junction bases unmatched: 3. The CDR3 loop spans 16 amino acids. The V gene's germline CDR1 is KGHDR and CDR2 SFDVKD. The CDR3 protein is CATSDHGLAGGETQYF. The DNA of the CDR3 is TGTGCCACCAGTGATCACGGACTAGCGGGAGGAGAGACCCAGTACTTC.

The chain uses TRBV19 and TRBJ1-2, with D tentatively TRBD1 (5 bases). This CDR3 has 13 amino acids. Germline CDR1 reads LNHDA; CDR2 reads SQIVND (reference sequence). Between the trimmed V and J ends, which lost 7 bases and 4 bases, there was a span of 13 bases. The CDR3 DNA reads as TGTGCCAGTAAGGGGCCAGGGATCTATGGCTACACCTTC. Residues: CASKGPGIYGYTF.

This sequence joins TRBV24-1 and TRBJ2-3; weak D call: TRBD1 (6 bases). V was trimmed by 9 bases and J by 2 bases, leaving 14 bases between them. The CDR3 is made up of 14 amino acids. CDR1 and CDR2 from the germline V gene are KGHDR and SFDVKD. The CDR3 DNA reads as TGTGCCACCTCCCCGGGACACCACACAGATACGCAGTATTTT. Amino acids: CATSPGHHTDTQYF.

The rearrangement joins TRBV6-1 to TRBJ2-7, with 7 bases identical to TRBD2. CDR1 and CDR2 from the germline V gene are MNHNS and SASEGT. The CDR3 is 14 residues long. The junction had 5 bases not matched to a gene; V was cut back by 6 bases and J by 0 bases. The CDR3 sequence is CASSDGGYSYEQYF. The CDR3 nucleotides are TGTGCCAGCAGCGACGGGGGGTACTCCTACGAGCAGTACTTC.

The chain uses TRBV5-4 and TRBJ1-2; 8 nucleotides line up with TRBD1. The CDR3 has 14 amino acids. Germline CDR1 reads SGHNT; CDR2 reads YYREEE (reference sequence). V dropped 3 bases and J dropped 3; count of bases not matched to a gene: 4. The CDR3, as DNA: TGTGCCAGCAGCTGGGCGACAGGGGACTATGGCTACACCTTC. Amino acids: CASSWATGDYGYTF.

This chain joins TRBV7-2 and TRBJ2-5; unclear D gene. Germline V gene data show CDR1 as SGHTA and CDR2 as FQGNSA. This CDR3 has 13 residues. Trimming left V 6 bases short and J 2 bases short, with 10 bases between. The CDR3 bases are TGTGCCAGCAGTCGCGAACTACAAGAGACCCAGTACTTC. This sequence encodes CASSRELQETQYF.

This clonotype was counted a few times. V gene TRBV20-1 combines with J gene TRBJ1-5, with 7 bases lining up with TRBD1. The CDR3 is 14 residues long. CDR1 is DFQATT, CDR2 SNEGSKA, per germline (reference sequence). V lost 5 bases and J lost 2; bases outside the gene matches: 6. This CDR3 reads CSALQGNGNQPQHF. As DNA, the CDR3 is TGCAGTGCTTTACAGGGGAACGGCAATCAGCCCCAGCATTTT.

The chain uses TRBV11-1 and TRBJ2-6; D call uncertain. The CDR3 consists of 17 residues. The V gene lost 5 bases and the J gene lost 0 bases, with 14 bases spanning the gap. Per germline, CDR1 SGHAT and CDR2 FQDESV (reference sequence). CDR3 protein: CASSRTTGDSGANVLTF. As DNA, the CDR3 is TGTGCCAGCAGCCGTACGACTGGAGACTCTGGGGCCAACGTCCTGACTTTC.

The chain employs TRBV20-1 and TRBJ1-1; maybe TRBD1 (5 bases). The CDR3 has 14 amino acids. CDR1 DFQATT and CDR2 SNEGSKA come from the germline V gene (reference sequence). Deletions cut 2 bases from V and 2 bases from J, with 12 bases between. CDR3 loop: CSARFPGPNTEAFF. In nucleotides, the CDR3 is TGCAGTGCTAGATTTCCGGGGCCCAACACTGAAGCTTTCTTT.

The CDR3 DNA sequence: TGTGCCAGCAGCTTAACGAACACCGGGGAGCTGTTTTTT. It yields the protein CASSLTNTGELFF. The rearrangement links TRBV7-3 to TRBJ2-2; no reliable D call. The germline CDR1 and CDR2 sequences are SGHTA and FQGTGA. This CDR3 spans 13 amino acids. The V gene lost 0 bases and the J gene lost 1 base, with 0 bases spanning the gap.

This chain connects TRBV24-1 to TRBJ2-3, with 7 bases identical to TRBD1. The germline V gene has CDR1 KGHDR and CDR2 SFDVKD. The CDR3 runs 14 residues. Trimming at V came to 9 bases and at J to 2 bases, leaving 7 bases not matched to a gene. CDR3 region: CATAWTGDTDTQYF. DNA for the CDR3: TGTGCCACCGCATGGACAGGAGACACAGATACGCAGTATTTT.

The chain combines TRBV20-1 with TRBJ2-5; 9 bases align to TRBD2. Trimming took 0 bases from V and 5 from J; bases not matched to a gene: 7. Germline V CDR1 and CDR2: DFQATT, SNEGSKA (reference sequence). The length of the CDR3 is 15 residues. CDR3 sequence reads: CSARDESGGRETQYF. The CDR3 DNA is TGCAGTGCTAGAGATGAAAGCGGGGGGAGGGAGACCCAGTACTTC.

CDR3 amino acids: CATSDGQGAVEETQYF. In DNA, the CDR3 is TGTGCCACCAGTGATGGACAGGGCGCCGTGGAGGAGACCCAGTACTTC. The gene calls are TRBV24-1 and TRBJ2-5; TRBD1 agrees at 8 bases. The CDR3 totals 16 residues. J lost 5 bases, V lost 3 bases, and 10 bases had no gene match. The germline CDR1 and CDR2 sequences are KGHDR and SFDVKD.

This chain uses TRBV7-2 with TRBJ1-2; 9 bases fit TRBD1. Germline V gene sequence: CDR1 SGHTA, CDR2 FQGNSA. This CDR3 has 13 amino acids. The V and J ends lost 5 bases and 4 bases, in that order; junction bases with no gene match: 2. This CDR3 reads CASSTDRGYGYTF. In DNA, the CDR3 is TGTGCCAGCAGCACGGACAGGGGCTATGGCTACACCTTC.

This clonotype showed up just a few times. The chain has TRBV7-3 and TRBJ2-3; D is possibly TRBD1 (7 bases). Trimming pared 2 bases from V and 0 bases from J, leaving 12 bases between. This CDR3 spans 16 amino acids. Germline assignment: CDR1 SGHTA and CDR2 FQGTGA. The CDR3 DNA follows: TGTGCCAGCAGCTTACAGGGGGGACCTAGCACAGATACGCAGTATTTT. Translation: CASSLQGGPSTDTQYF.

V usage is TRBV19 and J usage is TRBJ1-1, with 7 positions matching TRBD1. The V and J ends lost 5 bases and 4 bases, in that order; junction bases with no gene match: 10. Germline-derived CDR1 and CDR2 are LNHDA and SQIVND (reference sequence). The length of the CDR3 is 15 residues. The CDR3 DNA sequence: TGTGCCAGTAGTGCCGAGAGACAGGGACTCACTGAAGCTTTCTTT. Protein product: CASSAERQGLTEAFF.

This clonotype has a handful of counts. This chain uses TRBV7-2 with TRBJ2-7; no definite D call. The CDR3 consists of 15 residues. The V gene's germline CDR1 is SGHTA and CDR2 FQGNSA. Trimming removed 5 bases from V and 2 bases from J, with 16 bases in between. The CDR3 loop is CASSRRLSGAYEQYF. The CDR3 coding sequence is TGTGCCAGCAGCCGACGACTCAGTGGGGCCTACGAGCAGTACTTC.

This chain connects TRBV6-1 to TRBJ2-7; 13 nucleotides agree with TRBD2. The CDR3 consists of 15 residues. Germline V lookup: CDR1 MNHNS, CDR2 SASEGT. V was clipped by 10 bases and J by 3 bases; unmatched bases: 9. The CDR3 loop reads CATWTSGRGGYEQYF. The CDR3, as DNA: TGTGCCACCTGGACTAGCGGGAGAGGAGGCTACGAGCAGTACTTC.

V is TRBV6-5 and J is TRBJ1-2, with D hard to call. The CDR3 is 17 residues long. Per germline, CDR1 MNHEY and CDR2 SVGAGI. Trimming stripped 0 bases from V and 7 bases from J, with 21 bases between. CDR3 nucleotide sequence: TGTGCCAGCAGTTACTCTGGGAGAGGGCCGGTAATTCGTGGCTACACCTTC. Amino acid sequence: CASSYSGRGPVIRGYTF.

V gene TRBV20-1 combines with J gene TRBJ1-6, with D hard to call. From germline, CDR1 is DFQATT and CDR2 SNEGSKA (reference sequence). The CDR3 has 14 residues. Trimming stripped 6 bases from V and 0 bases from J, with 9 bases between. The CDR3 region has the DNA TGCAGTGCCGACCGGGCCTCCTATAATTCACCCCTCCACTTT. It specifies CSADRASYNSPLHF.

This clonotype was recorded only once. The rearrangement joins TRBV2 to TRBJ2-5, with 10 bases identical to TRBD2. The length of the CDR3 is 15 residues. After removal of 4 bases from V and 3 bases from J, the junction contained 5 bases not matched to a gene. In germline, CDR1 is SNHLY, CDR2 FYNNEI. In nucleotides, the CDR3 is TGTGCCAGCAGTGGGCTAGCGGGAGTGGAAGAGACCCAGTACTTC. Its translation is CASSGLAGVEETQYF.

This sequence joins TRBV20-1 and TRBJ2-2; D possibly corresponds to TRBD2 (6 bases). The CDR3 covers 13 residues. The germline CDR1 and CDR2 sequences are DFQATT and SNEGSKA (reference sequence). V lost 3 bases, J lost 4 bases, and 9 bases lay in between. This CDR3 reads CSARREVTGELFF. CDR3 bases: TGCAGTGCTAGGAGGGAGGTCACCGGGGAGCTGTTTTTT.

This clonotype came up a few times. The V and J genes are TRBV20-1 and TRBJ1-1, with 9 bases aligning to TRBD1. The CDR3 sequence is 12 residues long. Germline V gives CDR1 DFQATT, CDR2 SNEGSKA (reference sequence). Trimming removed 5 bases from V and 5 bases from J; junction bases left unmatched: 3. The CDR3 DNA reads TGCAGTGCTGGACAGGGGTGGACTGAAGCTTTCTTT. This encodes CSAGQGWTEAFF.